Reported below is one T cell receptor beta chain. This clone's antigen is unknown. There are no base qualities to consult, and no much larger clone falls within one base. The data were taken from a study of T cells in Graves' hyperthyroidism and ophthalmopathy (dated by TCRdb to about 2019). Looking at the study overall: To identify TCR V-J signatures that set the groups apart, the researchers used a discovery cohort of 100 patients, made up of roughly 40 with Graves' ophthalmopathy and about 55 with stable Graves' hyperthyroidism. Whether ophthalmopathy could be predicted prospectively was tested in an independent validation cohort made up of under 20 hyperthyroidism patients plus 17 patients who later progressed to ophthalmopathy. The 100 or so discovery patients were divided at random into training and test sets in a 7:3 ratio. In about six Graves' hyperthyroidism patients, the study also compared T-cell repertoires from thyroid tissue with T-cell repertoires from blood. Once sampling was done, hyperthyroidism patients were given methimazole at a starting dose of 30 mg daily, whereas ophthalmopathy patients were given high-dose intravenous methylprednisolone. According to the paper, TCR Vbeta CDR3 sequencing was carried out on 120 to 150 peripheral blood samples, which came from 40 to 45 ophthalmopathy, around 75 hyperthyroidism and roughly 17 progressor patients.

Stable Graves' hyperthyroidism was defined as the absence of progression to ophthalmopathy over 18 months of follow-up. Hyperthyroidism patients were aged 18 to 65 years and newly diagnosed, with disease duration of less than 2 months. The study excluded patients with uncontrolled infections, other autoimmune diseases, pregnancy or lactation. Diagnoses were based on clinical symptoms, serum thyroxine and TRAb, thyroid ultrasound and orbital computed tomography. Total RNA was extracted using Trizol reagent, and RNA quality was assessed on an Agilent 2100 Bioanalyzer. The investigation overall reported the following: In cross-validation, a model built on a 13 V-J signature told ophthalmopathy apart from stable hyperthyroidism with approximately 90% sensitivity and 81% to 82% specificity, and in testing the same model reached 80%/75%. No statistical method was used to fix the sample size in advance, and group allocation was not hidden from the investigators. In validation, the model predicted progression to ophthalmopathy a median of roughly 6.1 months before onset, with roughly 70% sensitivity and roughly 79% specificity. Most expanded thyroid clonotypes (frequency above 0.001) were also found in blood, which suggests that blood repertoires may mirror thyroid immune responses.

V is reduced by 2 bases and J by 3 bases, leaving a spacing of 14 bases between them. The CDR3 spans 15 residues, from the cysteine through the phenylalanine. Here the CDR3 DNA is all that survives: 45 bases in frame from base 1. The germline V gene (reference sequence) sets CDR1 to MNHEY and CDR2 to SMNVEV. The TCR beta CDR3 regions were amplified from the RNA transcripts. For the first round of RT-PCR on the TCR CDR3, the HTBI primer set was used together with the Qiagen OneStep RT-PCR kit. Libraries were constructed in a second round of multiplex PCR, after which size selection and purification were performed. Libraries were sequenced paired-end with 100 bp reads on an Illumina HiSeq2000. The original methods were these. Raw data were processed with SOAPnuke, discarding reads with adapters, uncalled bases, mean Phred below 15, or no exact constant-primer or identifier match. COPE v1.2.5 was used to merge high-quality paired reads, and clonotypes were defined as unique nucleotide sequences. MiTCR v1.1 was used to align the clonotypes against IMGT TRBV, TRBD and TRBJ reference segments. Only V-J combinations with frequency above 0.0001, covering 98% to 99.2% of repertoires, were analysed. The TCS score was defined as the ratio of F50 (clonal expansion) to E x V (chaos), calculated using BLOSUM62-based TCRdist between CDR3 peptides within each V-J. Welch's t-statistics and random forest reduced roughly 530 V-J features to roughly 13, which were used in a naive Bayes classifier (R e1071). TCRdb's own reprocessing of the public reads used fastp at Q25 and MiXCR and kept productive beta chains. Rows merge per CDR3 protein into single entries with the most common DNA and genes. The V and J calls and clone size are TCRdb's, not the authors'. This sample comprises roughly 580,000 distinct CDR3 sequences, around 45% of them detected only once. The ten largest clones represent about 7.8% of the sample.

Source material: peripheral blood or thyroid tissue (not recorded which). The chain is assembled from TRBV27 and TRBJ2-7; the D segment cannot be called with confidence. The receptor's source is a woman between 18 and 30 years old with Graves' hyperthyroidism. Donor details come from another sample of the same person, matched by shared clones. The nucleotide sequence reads TGTGCCAGCAGTTTAAAGGGCAGGAGTGACTACGAGCAGTACTTC. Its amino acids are CASSLKGRSDYEQYF.